This TCR beta chain is from a study of identical twins. Findings and limits, study-wide: Weaker excess twin sharing was seen among beta out-of-frame sequences. Models underestimated out-of-frame TCR alpha sharing in monozygotic twins.

The V gene's germline CDR1 is SGHNT and CDR2 YENEEA. The CDR3 length is 15 residues. V was pared by 4 bases and J by 5 bases, with 17 bases between. As concerns this clonotype: Its antigen is unidentified.

TCRdb reprocessed the 5' RACE reads via MiXCR and lists one record per CDR3 protein. The sample lists hundreds of thousands of distinct CDR3 sequences; over 11% were seen once. The V call is TRBV11-3, the J call TRBJ2-5; D perhaps matches TRBD2 (5 bases). Input material: memory (CD45RO+) T cells sorted from blood. The clonotype comes from a woman between 18 and 29 years old in good health. In nucleotides, the CDR3 is TGTGCCAGCAGCTCAGGACTCCTAAGGGTGGAGACCCAGTACTTC. Translation gives CASSSGLLRVETQYF. The complete variable domain, with remaining parts taken from reference TRBV11-3 and TRBJ2-5, reads EAGVVQSPRYKIIEKKQPVAFWCNPISGHNTLYWYLQNLGQGPELLIRYENEEAVDDSQLPKDRFSAERLKGVDSTLKIQPAELGDSAVYLCASSSGLLRVETQYFGPGTRLLVL.